The present T cell receptor beta chain was sequenced within a study of cytomegalovirus exposure and HLA in healthy donors (dated by TCRdb to 2016 to 2017). Regarding the research as a whole: A later analysis indicated that the 120 or so validation repertoires were generated on the platform also employed for the roughly 720 repertoires of the first cohort. The study was designed to test whether signatures of past pathogen exposure could be identified by cataloging public T cell receptors. Besides the first cohort of hundreds of subjects, a separate validation cohort made up of roughly 120 different subjects was used. The study combined high-throughput TCR immunosequencing, statistical association of individual TCRs with disease status, and machine learning to predict cytomegalovirus infection status.

Findings and caveats that apply to the study as a whole: Of the cluster scores, approximately 95% were above 0 in a later analysis, which found that TCRs clustered in the first cohort also tended to co-occur in the 120 validation repertoires. In vitro tests confirmed that a few of the cytomegalovirus-associated TCR beta chains recognize cytomegalovirus antigens. According to the authors, the approach could potentially be generalized to other disease states and immunological phenotypes. The classifier was reported to diagnose cytomegalovirus status with high specificity and sensitivity in both the original and validation cohorts. All 120 or so repertoires were used to score co-occurrence in the validation cohort in a later analysis, because that analysis had no HLA typing for the cohort. The study gave a list of about 150 TCR beta chains associated with cytomegalovirus. While some public TCRs were present in many individuals, most TCR sequences turned up only very rarely across donors.

Comments on this clone: Its antigen is currently not known. Nothing much larger sits one base from this clone, and base qualities are not available.

Donors formed part of the validation cohort, which comprised 120 or so subjects and was distinct from the first cohort of fewer than 750 subjects. Receptors were amplified or captured by the immunoSEQ multiplex PCR assay. The study's processing was this. A statistical classification framework was built to diagnose cytomegalovirus status from the catalog of TCR beta chain sequences. Entries here come from immuneACCESS through TCRdb and include only in-frame sequences with V and J called. Some clones fail to appear in such tables; in the studies checked, an unresolved V gene covers under half of the shortfall, and the cause of the remainder is unknown. For V, J and clone size, that table is used; D and trimming come from the DNA. The sample profile shows about 350,000 clones; around 87% of them were found once. The ten largest clones capture about 1.2% of the sample. V has 2 bases trimmed and J has 1 base trimmed; junction bases matching no gene number 9. Measured from the cysteine to the phenylalanine, the CDR3 is 17 residues long. This entry keeps only the CDR3 DNA: 51 bases, framed from base 1. Taken from the germline V gene, the CDR1 and CDR2 loops are MNHNS and SASEGT.

The rearrangement combines TRBV6-1 with TRBJ2-5; 8 central nucleotides agree with TRBD2. The source material was PBMCs. This receptor was obtained from a woman under 40 in good health and CMV-seropositive. CDR3 loop: CASSERRGGGLQETQYF. Read as DNA, the sequence is TGTGCCAGCAGTGAACGTAGGGGCGGGGGGCTCCAAGAGACCCAGTACTTC.